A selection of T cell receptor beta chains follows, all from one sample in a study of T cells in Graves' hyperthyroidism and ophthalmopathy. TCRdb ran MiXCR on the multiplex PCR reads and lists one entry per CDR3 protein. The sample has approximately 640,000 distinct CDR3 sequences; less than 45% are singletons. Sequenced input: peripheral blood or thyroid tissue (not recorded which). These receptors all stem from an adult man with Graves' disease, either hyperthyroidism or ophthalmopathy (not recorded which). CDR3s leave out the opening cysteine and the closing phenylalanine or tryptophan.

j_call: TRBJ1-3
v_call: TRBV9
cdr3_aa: ASSPSDWASGNTIY

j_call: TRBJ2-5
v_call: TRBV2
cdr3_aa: ASSELSGAETQY

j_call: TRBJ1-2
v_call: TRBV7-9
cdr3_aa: ASSQRGRVVYGYT

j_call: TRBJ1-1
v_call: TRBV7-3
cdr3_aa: ASSFSGRTEAF

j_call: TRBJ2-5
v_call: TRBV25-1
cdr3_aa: ASSFYICSASARDTPGRETQY

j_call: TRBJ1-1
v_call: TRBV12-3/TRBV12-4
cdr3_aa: ASSLNLGQVNTEAF

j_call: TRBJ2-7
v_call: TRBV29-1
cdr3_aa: SVADNAAGGPLYEQY

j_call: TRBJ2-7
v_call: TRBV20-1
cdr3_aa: SARGAFYGYEQY

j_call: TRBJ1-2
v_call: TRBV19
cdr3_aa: ASSPRTGVSYGYT

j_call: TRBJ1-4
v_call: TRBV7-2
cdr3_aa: ASSFGDRPNEKLF

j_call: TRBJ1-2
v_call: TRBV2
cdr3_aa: ASRATGSGYT

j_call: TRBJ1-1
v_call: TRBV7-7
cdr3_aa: ASRTQGSNTEAF

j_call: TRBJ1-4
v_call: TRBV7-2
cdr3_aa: ASSPGRQVRR

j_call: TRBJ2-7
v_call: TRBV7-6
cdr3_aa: ASSPGTGIEQY

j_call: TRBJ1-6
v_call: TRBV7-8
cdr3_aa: ASSLFPGGSSSYNSPLH

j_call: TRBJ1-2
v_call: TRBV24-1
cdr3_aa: ATSDPGQGKYGYT

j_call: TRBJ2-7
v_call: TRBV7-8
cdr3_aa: AAGAGPYEQY

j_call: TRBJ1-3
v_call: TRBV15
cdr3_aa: ATSSDGGSGNTIY

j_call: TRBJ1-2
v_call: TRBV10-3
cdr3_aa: ASNPYRTGTNYGYT

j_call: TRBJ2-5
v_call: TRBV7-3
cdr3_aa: ASSQEGRLQGTQY

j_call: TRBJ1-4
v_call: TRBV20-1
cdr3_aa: SAQGTGLNEKLF

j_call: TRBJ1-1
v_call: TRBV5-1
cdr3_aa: ASSRGGTVNTEAF